This T cell receptor (beta chain) came from a study of OX40 agonist ivuxolimab in advanced cancers. Produced via immunoSEQ multiplex PCR; TCRdb's table is partial and in-frame only. This repertoire shows around 99,000 clones, almost 90% found once; its top ten account for around 0.15%. The germline gives CDR1 MNHNY, CDR2 SVGAGI (reference sequence). V shed 6 bases, J shed 9 bases, and the junction held 2 bases outside the gene matches. The CDR3 loop spans 11 amino acids. This receptor was taken from an adult with an advanced solid tumor such as melanoma, head and neck, liver or kidney cancer. This sample comprised CD4+ or CD8+ T cells sorted from blood, obtained in a trial of the OX40 agonist ivuxolimab. The chain is built from TRBV6-6 and TRBJ2-1, with TRBD2 identical over 7 bases. The CDR3 DNA sequence: TGTGCCAGCAGATGGGGGGGTGAGCAGTTCTTC. Its protein product is CASRWGGEQFF.